This T cell receptor beta chain came from a study of T cell repertoires in cytomegalovirus infection. This clonotype was found many times. One entry per CDR3 protein results from TCRdb running MiXCR on the reads. The repertoire holds around 190,000 distinct CDR3 sequences, with 14% as singletons. The germline V gene encodes CDR1 SGHTA and CDR2 FQGNSA. CDR3 length: 15 amino acids. The V gene lost 0 bases and the J gene lost 0 bases, with 7 bases spanning the gap. This rearrangement joins TRBV7-2 to TRBJ2-3; D might be TRBD2 (5 bases). Sequenced material: PBMCs. This TCR derives from a human donor in good health (CMV status not recorded). Some clones in this sample may be carry-over from other donors' samples. CDR3 DNA: TGTGCCAGCAGCTTAGCAGGGAGTAGCACAGATACGCAGTATTTT. Translation: CASSLAGSSTDTQYF.